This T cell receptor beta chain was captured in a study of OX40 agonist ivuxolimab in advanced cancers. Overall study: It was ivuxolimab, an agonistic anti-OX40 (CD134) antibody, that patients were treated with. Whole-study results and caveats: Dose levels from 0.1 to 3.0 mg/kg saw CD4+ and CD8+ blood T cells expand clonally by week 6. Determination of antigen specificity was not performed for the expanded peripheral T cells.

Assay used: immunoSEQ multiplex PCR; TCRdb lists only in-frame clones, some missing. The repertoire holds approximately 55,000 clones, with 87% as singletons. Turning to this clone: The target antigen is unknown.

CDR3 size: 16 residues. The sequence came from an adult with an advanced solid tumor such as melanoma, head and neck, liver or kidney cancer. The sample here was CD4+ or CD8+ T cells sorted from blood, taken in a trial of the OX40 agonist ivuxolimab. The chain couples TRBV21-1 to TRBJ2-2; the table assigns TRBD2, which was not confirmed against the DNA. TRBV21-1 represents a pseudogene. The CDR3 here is CASSKGYSGRAGELFF. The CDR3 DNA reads TGTGCCAGCAGCAAAGGGTACAGCGGGAGGGCCGGGGAGCTGTTTTTT.